Below, 24 T cell receptor beta chains from the same sample are listed, as sequenced in a study of cytomegalovirus exposure and HLA in healthy donors. The data were produced by immunoSEQ multiplex PCR, yet TCRdb's version contains in-frame clones alone and is incomplete. This table has around 70,000 clones, 91% appearing once. Sequenced sample: PBMCs. These receptor sequences come from a young man in good health and CMV-seronegative.

The chain joins TRBV7-8 to TRBJ2-7; 12 bases fit TRBD2. The V segment lost 1 base and the J segment 5 bases; nucleotides outside the gene matches: 15. Germline CDR1 and CDR2: SGHVS and FQNEAQ. CDR3 length: 19 residues. The DNA for the CDR3 is TGTGCCAGCAGCTTAGTGCTAGCGGGAGGGCTACTCCAGGGGGACGAGCAGTACTTC. It translates to CASSLVLAGGLLQGDEQYF. Full variable domain (outside the CDR3, taken from reference TRBV7-8 and TRBJ2-7): GAGVSQSPRYKVAKRGQDVALRCDPISGHVSLFWYQQALGQGPEFLTYFQNEAQLDKSGLPSDRFFAERPEGSVSTLKIQRTQQEDSAVYLCASSLVLAGGLLQGDEQYFGPGTRLTVT.

This chain connects TRBV4-3 to TRBJ2-7, with TRBD2 matching over 14 bases. This CDR3 comprises 17 residues. V lost 0 bases and J lost 3; bases outside the gene matches: 4. Germline CDR1 reads LGHNA; CDR2 reads YSLEER. The CDR3 spells CASSQDGTSGSHYEQYF. In DNA, the CDR3 is TGCGCCAGCAGCCAAGATGGGACTAGCGGGAGCCACTACGAGCAGTACTTC.

The chain links TRBV11-1 to TRBJ1-1; D uncertain. V gave up 4 bases and J gave up 0 bases, with 12 bases separating them. Germline values: CDR1 SGHAT, CDR2 FQDESV (reference sequence). The CDR3 consists of 15 residues. In DNA, the CDR3 is TGTGCCAGCAGCTGGCAGGATTTCGTGAACACTGAAGCTTTCTTT. Encoded protein: CASSWQDFVNTEAFF. The full variable domain, rest sourced from reference TRBV11-1 and TRBJ1-1, is EAEVAQSPRYKITEKSQAVAFWCDPISGHATLYWYRQILGQGPELLVQFQDESVVDDSQLPKDRFSAERLKGVDSTLKIQPAELGDSAMYLCASSWQDFVNTEAFFGQGTRLTVV.

The gene calls are TRBV9 and TRBJ2-2; D is perhaps TRBD1 (5 bases). CDR1 and CDR2 (germline): SGDLS, YYNGEE. The CDR3 consists of 17 residues. V was clipped by 0 bases and J by 5 bases, with 17 bases between them. The DNA for the CDR3 is TGTGCCAGCAGCGTAGCAGGGAACCCTAGATCGACCGGGGAGCTGTTTTTT. Its translation: CASSVAGNPRSTGELFF.

The rearrangement joins TRBV28 to TRBJ1-1, with 8 bases lining up with TRBD1. The V segment lost 3 bases and the J segment 11 bases; nucleotides outside the gene matches: 2. This CDR3 is 11 amino acids long. Germline CDR1 is MDHEN and CDR2 is SYDVKM. CDR3: CASSFRQGAFF. CDR3 in DNA: TGTGCCAGCAGTTTCCGACAGGGGGCTTTCTTT.

This clone was observed once. The V and J genes are TRBV28 and TRBJ1-5, with D perhaps matching TRBD1 (6 bases). The CDR3 consists of 15 residues. Trimming removed 7 bases at V and 2 bases at J, with 15 bases between. The germline gives CDR1 MDHEN, CDR2 SYDVKM. The CDR3: CASIRGTAGNQPQHF. CDR3 in DNA: TGTGCCAGCATTAGGGGGACCGCTGGCAATCAGCCCCAGCATTTT.

This clone was found once. The chain couples TRBV6-1 to TRBJ1-1, with D perhaps matching TRBD1 (6 bases). V lost 4 bases to trimming and J lost 8 bases, with 23 bases between them. Germline-derived CDR1 and CDR2 are MNHNS and SASEGT. The CDR3 totals 16 residues. The CDR3 sequence: CASSGRGGASLLEAFF. The DNA of the CDR3 is TGTGCCAGCAGTGGGAGGGGGGGGGCGTCCCTTTTGGAAGCTTTCTTT.

The chain carries TRBV6-5 and TRBJ1-4, with D perhaps TRBD1 (5 bases). Trimming removed 6 bases at V and 11 bases at J, with 19 bases between. The CDR3 spans 14 residues. Germline CDR1 reads MNHEY; CDR2 reads SVGAGI. Here the CDR3 DNA reads TGTGCCAGCAGCCTCGACAGCACCAAGGATAAACTGTTTTTT. Translating gives CASSLDSTKDKLFF.

The V call is TRBV27, the J call TRBJ2-3; no clear D gene. Trimming shortened V by 3 bases and J by 2 bases, and 9 bases separated the two germline ends. Germline V CDR1 and CDR2: MNHEY, SMNVEV (reference sequence). This CDR3 has 14 residues. This CDR3 is CASSLGSFTDTQYF. The CDR3 DNA reads as TGTGCCAGCAGTTTGGGCAGCTTCACAGATACGCAGTATTTT.

The chain carries TRBV19 and TRBJ2-6; TRBD1 might be the D (6 bases). Trimming left V 5 bases short and J 2 bases short, with 13 bases between. The CDR3 runs to 16 residues. Germline V gene sequence: CDR1 LNHDA, CDR2 SQIVND (reference sequence). The CDR3 protein is CASSDLQGTGANVLTF. In DNA form, the CDR3 reads TGTGCCAGTAGTGACCTACAGGGAACTGGGGCCAACGTCCTGACTTTC.

The chain recombines TRBV10-2 with TRBJ2-5, with a tentative D call TRBD2 (5 bases). Trimming stripped 7 bases from V and 4 bases from J, with 16 bases between. Germline V gene data show CDR1 as WSHSY and CDR2 as SAAADI. This CDR3 is built from 14 residues. CDR3 coding DNA: TGCGCCAGCAACGGCCAGCCCGGGGTAGAGACCCAGTACTTC. Amino acid sequence: CASNGQPGVETQYF.

The chain uses TRBV7-2 and TRBJ2-1; D gene ambiguous. CDR3 length: 13 amino acids. Deletions cut 3 bases from V and 8 bases from J, with 11 bases between. Germline lookup yields CDR1 SGHTA and CDR2 FQGNSA. Here the CDR3 reads CASSFEEGDEQFF. The DNA of the CDR3 is TGTGCCAGCAGCTTCGAGGAAGGTGATGAGCAGTTCTTC.

V and J are TRBV6-5 and TRBJ2-7, with D perhaps matching TRBD1 (6 bases). Trimming removed 0 bases from V and 0 bases from J, with 9 bases in between. Germline CDR1 reads MNHEY; CDR2 reads SVGAGI. The CDR3 totals 15 residues. The CDR3 loop reads CASSYSMDSSYEQYF. The CDR3, as DNA: TGTGCCAGCAGTTACTCGATGGACAGCTCCTACGAGCAGTACTTC.

The rearrangement joins TRBV7-9 to TRBJ2-3, with 9 bases aligning to TRBD2. Per germline, CDR1 SEHNR and CDR2 FQNEAQ (reference sequence). This CDR3 spans 15 amino acids. The trim removed 5 bases at V and 5 bases at J, leaving 8 bases unmatched. The DNA of the CDR3 is TGTGCCAGCAGCGCTCATAGCGGGAGAGTAGATACGCAGTATTTT. Amino acids: CASSAHSGRVDTQYF.

The chain has TRBV5-8 and TRBJ2-5; 7 bases match TRBD1. The germline V gene has CDR1 SGHTS and CDR2 YDEGEE. V lost 4 bases to trimming and J lost 1 base; unmatched junction nucleotides: 4. The CDR3 is 14 amino acids. The CDR3 DNA is TGTGCCAGCAGCGGAGGACAGGCCCAAGAGACCCAGTACTTC. This encodes CASSGGQAQETQYF.

J is TRBJ2-1 and V is TRBV6-6; 10 positions agree with TRBD2. Losses at the gene ends were 6 bases for V and 7 bases for J; bases not matched to a gene: 6. This CDR3 contains 14 residues. Germline lookup yields CDR1 MNHNY and CDR2 SVGAGI (reference sequence). The CDR3 region is CASRASGSLNEQFF. The CDR3 DNA reads as TGTGCCAGCAGGGCTAGCGGGAGTCTTAATGAGCAGTTCTTC.

In this sample, this clone turned up once. The rearrangement uses TRBV18 and TRBJ2-1; 8 nucleotides line up with TRBD1. This CDR3 spans 16 amino acids. Germline trimming cut 5 bases from V and 5 bases from J; bases unmatched to any gene: 11. The germline V gene encodes CDR1 KGHSH and CDR2 LQKENI. The DNA for the CDR3 is TGTGCCAGCTCAATAATAGACAGGGGTAAGAACAATGAGCAGTTCTTC. Translating it yields CASSIIDRGKNNEQFF.

The chain combines TRBV4-3 with TRBJ2-1; 10 bases match TRBD2. This CDR3 has 15 amino acids. CDR1 and CDR2 from the germline V gene are LGHNA and YSLEER. The V segment lost 2 bases and the J segment 2 bases; nucleotides outside the gene matches: 0. This CDR3 is CASSQTSGAYNEQFF. CDR3 bases: TGCGCCAGCAGCCAAACTAGCGGGGCCTACAATGAGCAGTTCTTC.

V and J are TRBV28 and TRBJ1-5, with TRBD1 as a possible D gene (5 bases). V was cut by 5 bases and J by 6 bases, with 17 bases left in between. Germline CDR1 is MDHEN and CDR2 is SYDVKM. The CDR3 length is 15 residues. CDR3: CASSQQASRSQPQHF. The CDR3 DNA sequence: TGTGCCAGCAGTCAACAGGCGAGTAGGAGTCAGCCCCAGCATTTT.

The rearrangement links TRBV10-3 to TRBJ2-7; possibly TRBD2 for D (5 bases). This CDR3 has 12 residues. Per the germline V gene, CDR1 is ENHRY and CDR2 is SYGVKD. V was pared by 10 bases and J by 3 bases, with 13 bases between. This CDR3 reads CATRDLDYEQYF. CDR3 nucleotides: TGTGCCACCCGGGATCTAGACTACGAGCAGTACTTC.

This chain uses TRBV7-9 with TRBJ2-1; D perhaps matches TRBD2 (5 bases). CDR3 size: 15 residues. Trimming removed 5 bases at V and 5 bases at J, with 16 bases between. CDR1 and CDR2 (germline): SEHNR, FQNEAQ (reference sequence). CDR3 residues: CASSPDYRKNNEQFF. CDR3 DNA sequence: TGTGCCAGCAGCCCCGACTACCGAAAAAACAATGAGCAGTTCTTC.

This rearrangement joins TRBV28 to TRBJ1-2; no clear D. CDR3 size: 13 residues. V shed 7 bases and J shed 8 bases, with 17 bases lying between them. Germline V gene lookup returns CDR1 MDHEN and CDR2 SYDVKM. DNA of the CDR3: TGTGCCAGCAAACTCGGGGATCTCCGGGGCTACACCTTC. This sequence encodes CASKLGDLRGYTF.

The genes are TRBV5-6 and TRBJ2-1; TRBD2 is a possible D gene (5 bases). Germline V gives CDR1 SGHDT, CDR2 YYEEEE. Trimming pared 1 base from V and 1 base from J, leaving 12 bases between. The CDR3 runs to 16 residues. The CDR3 spells CASSLFCGRSYNEQFF. In DNA form, the CDR3 reads TGTGCCAGCAGCTTGTTCTGCGGGCGATCCTACAATGAGCAGTTCTTC.

The rearrangement joins TRBV4-3 to TRBJ2-1, with D possibly being TRBD1 (5 bases). V lost 0 bases and J lost 6, with 27 bases in between. CDR3 length: 20 amino acids. In germline, CDR1 is LGHNA, CDR2 YSLEER. The CDR3 DNA reads as TGCGCCAGCAGCCAAGACTTCGGCGCAGGATCTGGGGCCTATTCCAATGAGCAGTTCTTC. As protein: CASSQDFGAGSGAYSNEQFF.